These 20 T cell receptor beta chains were sequenced from one sample in a study of CD8 T cells in Susac syndrome. Random hexamers served to reverse transcribe roughly 0.45 to 1 ug RNA. TCRdb passed the immunoSEQ multiplex PCR reads through MiXCR, listing each CDR3 protein once. In the table there are about 140,000 distinct CDR3 sequences, approximately 95% of which are singletons. Sequenced input: CD4+ T cells from PBMCs. These receptors all come from a human donor with Susac syndrome.

The V call is TRBV15, the J call TRBJ2-5, with no clear D. CDR3 length: 13 residues. V dropped 2 bases and J dropped 5 bases, with 9 bases sitting between them. CDR1 LNHNV and CDR2 YYDKDF come from the germline V gene (reference sequence). The CDR3 DNA reads as TGTGCCACCAGCAGAAACGGTGGGGAGACCCAGTACTTC. This sequence encodes CATSRNGGETQYF.

The rearrangement uses TRBV9 and TRBJ2-1; 7 bases agree with TRBD1. In germline, CDR1 is SGDLS, CDR2 YYNGEE. Unmatched junction bases numbered 5, after V lost 0 bases and J lost 5 bases. The CDR3 sequence is 15 residues long. In nucleotides, the CDR3 is TGTGCCAGCAGCGTAGACAGGGGAAGAAACAATGAGCAGTTCTTC. Translation: CASSVDRGRNNEQFF. Full variable domain (rest looked up from reference TRBV9 and TRBJ2-1): DSGVTQTPKHLITATGQRVTLRCSPRSGDLSVYWYQQSLDQGLQFLIQYYNGEERAKGNILERFSAQQFPDLHSELNLSSLELGDSALYFCASSVDRGRNNEQFFGPGTRLTVL.

Comments on this clonotype: One end of the junction varies from germline; a read error may be responsible. V is TRBV4-2 and J is TRBJ1-2; no reliable D call. This CDR3 is built from 12 residues. Germline CDR1 and CDR2: LGHNA and YNFKEQ. In DNA, the CDR3 is TGTGCCAGCAGCCAGGACGGACTCCCGGGGAGCTTC. This translates into CASSQDGLPGSF.

The chain combines TRBV3-1 with TRBJ2-3; D not certain. With 0 bases removed from V and 4 bases from J, the gap between germline ends came to 5 bases. Germline values: CDR1 LGHDT, CDR2 YNNKEL (reference sequence). CDR3 length: 13 residues. CDR3 protein: CASSQDRPDTQYF. In nucleotides, the CDR3 is TGTGCCAGCAGCCAAGATAGGCCAGATACGCAGTATTTT.

The chain employs TRBV3-1 and TRBJ2-5; D is undetermined. V was shortened by 6 bases and J by 5 bases, with 13 bases between the two germline ends. The CDR3 sequence is 13 residues long. CDR1 is LGHDT and CDR2 is YNNKEL in the germline V gene (reference sequence). The CDR3 DNA reads TGTGCCAGCAGTTCCACTATCCCGGAGACCCAGTACTTC. It specifies CASSSTIPETQYF.

V usage is TRBV20-1 and J usage is TRBJ2-3; tentatively, D is TRBD2 (7 bases). V lost 5 bases and J lost 2, with 17 bases in between. This CDR3 comprises 15 residues. Germline V gives CDR1 DFQATT, CDR2 SNEGSKA (reference sequence). CDR3: CSAGGVRGATDTQYF. The CDR3 DNA reads TGCAGTGCTGGGGGGGTCCGGGGGGCCACAGATACGCAGTATTTT.

This clonotype has only one observation. The chain uses TRBV6-5 and TRBJ1-5; D not resolved. V was shortened by 5 bases and J by 4 bases, with 12 bases between the two germline ends. Per the germline V gene, CDR1 is MNHEY and CDR2 is SVGAGI. The CDR3 length is 14 residues. In DNA, the CDR3 is TGTGCCAGCAGTCGAGCTCTAAAGAATCAGCCCCAGCATTTT. It is translated as CASSRALKNQPQHF.

This clonotype was seen once. The chain joins TRBV20-1 to TRBJ1-5; D is perhaps TRBD1 (6 bases). V gave up 3 bases and J gave up 4 bases, with 16 bases separating them. CDR1 DFQATT and CDR2 SNEGSKA come from the germline V gene (reference sequence). This CDR3 has 15 residues. The CDR3: CSASILGARNQPQHF. CDR3 coding DNA: TGCAGTGCTAGTATCTTGGGGGCGAGGAATCAGCCCCAGCATTTT.

The V and J genes are TRBV20-1 and TRBJ1-4, with D hard to call. V was clipped by 5 bases and J by 5 bases, with 12 bases between them. The CDR3 runs to 13 residues. In germline, CDR1 is DFQATT, CDR2 SNEGSKA (reference sequence). The CDR3 DNA reads TGCAGTGCTTCCGAAATCCTAAATGAAAAACTGTTTTTT. Its protein product is CSASEILNEKLFF.

This clonotype showed up just once. The chain carries TRBV25-1 and TRBJ2-4, with D possibly being TRBD2 (6 bases). The germline V gene encodes CDR1 MGHDK and CDR2 SYGVNS. V dropped 5 bases and J dropped 8 bases, with 13 bases sitting between them. The length of the CDR3 is 13 residues. In nucleotides, the CDR3 is TGTGCCAGCAGTCTGCGTCCGGGGGACATTCAGTACTTC. Its translation is CASSLRPGDIQYF.

CDR3 amino acids: CASSETGNTIYF. CDR3 nucleotides: TGTGCCAGCTCTGAGACTGGAAACACCATATATTTT. The V and J genes are TRBV6-5 and TRBJ1-3; D is uncertain. V was clipped by 8 bases and J by 2 bases, with 7 bases between them. This CDR3 has 12 amino acids. The germline V gene encodes CDR1 MNHEY and CDR2 SVGAGI.

This rearrangement joins TRBV6-1 to TRBJ2-5; TRBD1 agrees at 9 bases. The CDR3 loop spans 18 amino acids. Germline CDR1 MNHNS, CDR2 SASEGT. With V trimmed by 5 bases and J by 7 bases, 20 bases remained unmatched. CDR3 nucleotide sequence: TGTGCCAGCAGTACCGGTCCCGGGACAGGGTCTCGGTACGCGACCCAGTACTTC. Amino acid sequence: CASSTGPGTGSRYATQYF.

V gene TRBV5-1 combines with J gene TRBJ1-1; D unclear. Looked up from germline, CDR1 is SGHRS and CDR2 is YFSETQ. The CDR3 spans 15 residues. V was shortened by 1 base and J by 0 bases, with 10 bases between the two germline ends. CDR3 loop: CASSLSSNMNTEAFF. DNA for the CDR3: TGCGCCAGCAGCTTGTCGAGTAACATGAACACTGAAGCTTTCTTT. Supplemented by reference TRBV5-1 and TRBJ1-1, the full variable domain reads KAGVTQTPRYLIKTRGQQVTLSCSPISGHRSVSWYQQTPGQGLQFLFEYFSETQRNKGNFPGRFSGRQFSNSRSEMNVSTLELGDSALYLCASSLSSNMNTEAFFGQGTRLTVV.

The chain is built from TRBV25-1 and TRBJ1-1, with TRBD1 as a possible D gene (5 bases). The V end lost 4 bases, the J end lost 1 base, and 13 bases lay between the germline ends. The CDR3 contains 15 residues. In germline, CDR1 is MGHDK, CDR2 SYGVNS. The CDR3 region has the DNA TGTGCCAGCAGTGCACTAGGGGCCGAGAACACTGAAGCTTTCTTT. Protein sequence: CASSALGAENTEAFF.

The genes are TRBV5-1 and TRBJ2-2; 7 bases fit TRBD2. Trimming at V came to 4 bases and at J to 5 bases, leaving 8 bases not matched to a gene. Germline CDR1 reads SGHRS; CDR2 reads YFSETQ. This CDR3 comprises 15 residues. CDR3 DNA: TGCGCCAGCAGCCCCCTAGCGGCAGAGACCGGGGAGCTGTTTTTT. It yields the protein CASSPLAAETGELFF.

The CDR3 DNA reads as TGTGCCAGCAGCTTACGAGGGGACACTGAAGCTTTCTTT. Amino acid sequence: CASSLRGDTEAFF. The rearrangement joins TRBV7-3 to TRBJ1-1; possible D gene TRBD1, 5 bases. CDR1 and CDR2 (germline): SGHTA, FQGTGA. This CDR3 has 13 residues. Trimming stripped 2 bases from V and 3 bases from J, with 7 bases between.

This clonotype appeared a single time. This chain connects TRBV12-3 or TRBV12-4 to TRBJ2-5, with TRBD1 as a possible D gene (6 bases). V dropped 8 bases and J dropped 5 bases, with 18 bases sitting between them. The CDR3 runs to 14 residues. CDR3 nucleotide sequence: TGTGCCAGCTCGACCTCAGGGGCTCGGGAGACCCAGTACTTC. Translating gives CASSTSGARETQYF.

The V and J genes are TRBV6-1 and TRBJ2-5; the match to TRBD2 covers 12 bases. CDR1 is MNHNS and CDR2 is SASEGT in the germline V gene. The V segment lost 5 bases and the J segment 1 base; nucleotides outside the gene matches: 5. This CDR3 has 16 residues. CDR3 amino acids: CASSPPTSGGQETQYF. CDR3 DNA: TGTGCCAGCAGTCCCCCGACTAGCGGGGGCCAAGAGACCCAGTACTTC.

The chain carries TRBV30 and TRBJ2-7, with a weak D call TRBD1 (5 bases). Deletions cut 0 bases from V and 5 bases from J, with 14 bases between. This CDR3 has 14 amino acids. Germline V CDR1 and CDR2: GTSNPN, SVGIG (reference sequence). The CDR3 reads CAWSVQARRDEQYF. Here the CDR3 DNA reads TGTGCCTGGAGTGTACAGGCCCGCCGGGACGAGCAGTACTTC.

The chain carries TRBV20-1 and TRBJ1-1; 7 bases match TRBD1. CDR1 is DFQATT, CDR2 SNEGSKA, per germline (reference sequence). There are 14 residues in the CDR3. After removal of 6 bases from V and 5 bases from J, the junction contained 12 bases not matched to a gene. The CDR3 DNA reads as TGCAGTGCGCCACTCCCGACAGGGAGGACTGAAGCTTTCTTT. Translating it yields CSAPLPTGRTEAFF.